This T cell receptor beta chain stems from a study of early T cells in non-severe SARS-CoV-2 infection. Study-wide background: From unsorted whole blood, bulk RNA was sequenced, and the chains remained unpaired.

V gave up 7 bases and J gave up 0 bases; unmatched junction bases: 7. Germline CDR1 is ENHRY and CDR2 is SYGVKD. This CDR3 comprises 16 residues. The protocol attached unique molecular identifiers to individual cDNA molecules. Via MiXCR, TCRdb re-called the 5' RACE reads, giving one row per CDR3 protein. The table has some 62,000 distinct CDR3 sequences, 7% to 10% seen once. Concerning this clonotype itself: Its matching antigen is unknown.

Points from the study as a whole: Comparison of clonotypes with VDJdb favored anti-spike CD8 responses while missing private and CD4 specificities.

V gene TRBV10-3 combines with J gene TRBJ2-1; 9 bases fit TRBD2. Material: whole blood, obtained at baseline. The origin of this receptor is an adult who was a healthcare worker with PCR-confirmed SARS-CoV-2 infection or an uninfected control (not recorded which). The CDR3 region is CAITPAGGSSYNEQFF. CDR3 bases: TGTGCCATCACCCCAGCGGGAGGCTCCTCCTACAATGAGCAGTTCTTC.